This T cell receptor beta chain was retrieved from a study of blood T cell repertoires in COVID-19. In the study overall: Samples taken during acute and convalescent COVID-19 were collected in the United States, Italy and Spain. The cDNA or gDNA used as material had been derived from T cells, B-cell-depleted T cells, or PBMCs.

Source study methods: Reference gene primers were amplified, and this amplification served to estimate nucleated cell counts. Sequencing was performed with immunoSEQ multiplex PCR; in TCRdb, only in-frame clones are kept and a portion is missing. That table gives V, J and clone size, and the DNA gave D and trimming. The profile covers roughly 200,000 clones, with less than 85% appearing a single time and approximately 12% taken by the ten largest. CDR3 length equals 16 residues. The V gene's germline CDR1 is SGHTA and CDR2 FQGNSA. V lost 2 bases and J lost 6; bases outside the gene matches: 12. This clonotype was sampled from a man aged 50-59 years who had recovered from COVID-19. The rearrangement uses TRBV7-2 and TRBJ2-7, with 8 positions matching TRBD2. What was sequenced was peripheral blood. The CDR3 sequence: CASSLRSNGRAREQYF. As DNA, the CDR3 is TGTGCCAGCAGCTTAAGGTCAAACGGGAGGGCCCGCGAGCAGTACTTC.